One and the same sample provided the 27 T cell receptor beta chains below, sequenced in a study of technical replicates of blood from a few donors. Method: immunoSEQ multiplex PCR; TCRdb's copy keeps in-frame clones and lacks some. The sample holds some 56,000 clones, 90% to 95% seen once. The material sequenced was PBMCs. These receptors all stem from a human donor in good health. Some clones in this sample may be carry-over from other donors' samples.

This chain links TRBV5-8 with TRBJ1-3; 7 bases agree with TRBD1. Germline V gene lookup returns CDR1 SGHTS and CDR2 YDEGEE. The length of the CDR3 is 16 residues. The V gene end was trimmed by 4 bases and the J gene end by 4 bases; junction bases not matched to a gene: 11. This CDR3 is CASSRDPGQWGNTIYF. The CDR3 bases are TGTGCCAGCAGCCGCGACCCGGGACAGTGGGGAAACACCATATATTTT.

The chain carries TRBV12-5 and TRBJ1-2; no reliable D call. Germline assignment: CDR1 LGHNT and CDR2 FRNRAP. The CDR3 extends over 13 amino acids. Trimming removed 0 bases at V and 4 bases at J, with 6 bases between. CDR3 DNA sequence: TGTGCTAGTGGTTTGGTCACGGGCTATGGCTACACCTTC. It codes for CASGLVTGYGYTF.

This chain uses TRBV29-1 with TRBJ2-5; TRBD1 agrees at 11 bases. J was trimmed by 13 bases and V by 0 bases; bases with no gene match: 10. CDR3 size: 14 residues. CDR1 is SQVTM, CDR2 ANQGSEA, per germline. The CDR3 DNA follows: TGCAGCGTTGAAGATAAGGGACAGGGGGTTGTTCGGTACTTC. This codes for CSVEDKGQGVVRYF.

CDR3 loop: CASRAPGGHGYTF. In DNA, the CDR3 is TGTGCCAGCAGAGCCCCAGGGGGGCATGGCTACACCTTC. The chain recombines TRBV2 with TRBJ1-2; TRBD1 agrees at 7 bases. The CDR3 is 13 residues long. The J segment lost 6 bases and the V segment lost 6 bases, leaving 7 bases of the junction unmatched. CDR1 and CDR2 from the germline V gene are SNHLY and FYNNEI.

The rearrangement links TRBV4-3 to TRBJ1-6; D might be TRBD1 (5 bases). Germline CDR1 LGHNA, CDR2 YSLEER. Trimming left V 0 bases short and J 6 bases short, with 12 bases between. The CDR3 is 16 amino acids. CDR3 DNA sequence: TGCGCCAGCAGCCAAGAGACGGCTAGGGGTAATTCACCCCTCCACTTT. Translated: CASSQETARGNSPLHF.

The J gene is TRBJ1-1, the V gene TRBV14; TRBD1 agrees at 7 bases. The CDR3 consists of 15 residues. Per the germline V gene, CDR1 is SGHDN and CDR2 is FVKESK. J lost 3 bases, V lost 4 bases, and 8 bases had no gene match. The CDR3 nucleotides are TGTGCCAGCAGCCTAATACAGGGGTTTGACACTGAAGCTTTCTTT. The encoded protein is CASSLIQGFDTEAFF.

The V gene is TRBV4-3, the J gene TRBJ2-7; the D is unclear. The ends were cut back, 1 base at V and 3 bases at J, with 10 bases in the middle. The germline gives CDR1 LGHNA, CDR2 YSLEER. This CDR3 is 14 amino acids long. DNA of the CDR3: TGCGCCAGCAGCCAAGTTGTGCGTAGCTACGAGCAGTACTTC. Translating it yields CASSQVVRSYEQYF.

This clone has just one count. This sequence joins TRBV19 and TRBJ1-2, with no clear D. Trimming left V 1 base short and J 8 bases short, with 5 bases between. The germline V gene encodes CDR1 LNHDA and CDR2 SQIVND (reference sequence). The CDR3 is 11 residues long. The CDR3: CASSIARGYTF. The CDR3, as DNA: TGTGCCAGTAGTATAGCTCGGGGCTACACCTTC.

J is TRBJ1-1 and V is TRBV7-2; 11 bases align to TRBD1. The CDR3 contains 16 residues. Germline V gives CDR1 SGHTA, CDR2 FQGNSA. The ends lost 5 bases at V and 6 bases at J; junction bases unmatched: 11. CDR3 nucleotide sequence: TGTGCCAGCAGCCCGGGACAGGGGGTAGGGAGCGCTGAAGCTTTCTTT. Amino acids: CASSPGQGVGSAEAFF.

The V call is TRBV7-2, the J call TRBJ1-6; D unresolved. CDR1 and CDR2 (germline): SGHTA, FQGNSA. The CDR3 has 15 amino acids. V lost 1 base and J 7 bases, leaving 11 bases between the germline ends. The DNA of the CDR3 is TGTGCCAGCAGCTTAGGCCCGGTGACAAATTCACCCCTCCACTTT. Protein: CASSLGPVTNSPLHF.

V and J are TRBV7-2 and TRBJ2-2; 8 bases match TRBD2. Per germline, CDR1 SGHTA and CDR2 FQGNSA. The CDR3 consists of 13 residues. The junction had 1 base not matched to a gene; V was cut back by 5 bases and J by 5 bases. The CDR3 nucleotides read TGTGCCAGCAGCCGGGGGGGGACCGGGGAGCTGTTTTTT. Amino acids: CASSRGGTGELFF.

V gene TRBV5-1 combines with J gene TRBJ1-2; D not certain. There are 14 residues in the CDR3. Trimming removed 0 bases at V and 8 bases at J, with 14 bases between. Germline CDR1 and CDR2: SGHRS and YFSETQ. The CDR3 bases are TGCGCCAGCAGCTTGGCCCCCGGGTTGGAAGGCTACACCTTC. Protein product: CASSLAPGLEGYTF.

This chain joins TRBV7-2 and TRBJ2-5, with TRBD1 identical over 7 bases. CDR1 is SGHTA and CDR2 is FQGNSA in the germline V gene. With V trimmed by 0 bases and J by 5 bases, 9 bases remained unmatched. The CDR3 loop spans 16 amino acids. The CDR3 DNA is TGTGCCAGCAGCTTAGCCGGGTCGAGGGGGCGCGAGACCCAGTACTTC. Its protein is CASSLAGSRGRETQYF.

This rearrangement joins TRBV29-1 to TRBJ2-7, with a possible D match to TRBD1 (6 bases). This CDR3 region has 12 residues. Germline-derived CDR1 and CDR2 are SQVTM and ANQGSEA. Trimming left V 7 bases short and J 3 bases short, with 13 bases between. The CDR3 spells CSGGDTGYEQYF. In DNA, the CDR3 is TGCAGCGGTGGGGACACTGGCTACGAGCAGTACTTC.

V usage is TRBV29-1 and J usage is TRBJ1-2; D unclear. This CDR3 has 17 amino acids. Germline-derived CDR1 and CDR2 are SQVTM and ANQGSEA. Between the trimmed V and J ends, which lost 0 bases and 0 bases, there was a span of 17 bases. The CDR3 region is CSVEDSNPRASNYGYTF. The CDR3 region has the DNA TGCAGCGTTGAAGATTCCAACCCGAGGGCGTCTAACTATGGCTACACCTTC.

This chain links TRBV6-6 with TRBJ2-7, with TRBD2 matching 7 bases. CDR3 length: 13 amino acids. V shed 5 bases and J 1 base; nucleotides not matched to a gene: 2. Germline V gene sequence: CDR1 MNHNY, CDR2 SVGAGI (reference sequence). The CDR3 loop reads CASSGGLSYEQYF. CDR3 nucleotides: TGTGCCAGCAGTGGGGGACTATCCTACGAGCAGTACTTC.

V usage is TRBV6-5 and J usage is TRBJ1-2, with no clear D. Trimming cost V 6 bases and J 0 bases, with 14 bases left between them. This CDR3 spans 15 amino acids. In germline, CDR1 is MNHEY, CDR2 SVGAGI. CDR3 in DNA: TGTGCCAGCAGGGTTAGCGTCGATACTAACTATGGCTACACCTTC. Translated, it gives CASRVSVDTNYGYTF.

The chain uses TRBV5-6 and TRBJ2-1, with D possibly being TRBD2 (5 bases). V dropped 6 bases and J dropped 10 bases, with 11 bases sitting between them. In germline, CDR1 is SGHDT, CDR2 YYEEEE. The CDR3 sequence is 11 residues long. The CDR3, as DNA: TGTGCCAGCACTTCCGCGGGCGAGCAGTTCTTC. The encoded protein is CASTSAGEQFF.

V usage is TRBV4-3 and J usage is TRBJ1-1; TRBD1 matches 10 bases. The V and J ends lost 1 base and 5 bases, in that order; junction bases with no gene match: 4. There are 15 residues in the CDR3. Germline values: CDR1 LGHNA, CDR2 YSLEER. The chain's CDR3 is CASSQAPGQGTEAFF. CDR3 DNA sequence: TGCGCCAGCAGCCAAGCCCCGGGACAGGGGACTGAAGCTTTCTTT.

The V call is TRBV7-9, the J call TRBJ1-4; D unresolved. Between the trimmed V and J ends, which lost 0 bases and 7 bases, there was a span of 6 bases. The CDR3 is made up of 13 amino acids. The germline CDR1 and CDR2 sequences are SEHNR and FQNEAQ (reference sequence). In DNA, the CDR3 is TGTGCCAGCAGCTTAGCCGTCGGTGAAAAACTGTTTTTT. Amino acids: CASSLAVGEKLFF.

The V call is TRBV5-5, the J call TRBJ1-1; D not certain. Germline V gives CDR1 SGHKS, CDR2 YYEKEE (reference sequence). CDR3 length: 11 amino acids. V lost 4 bases and J lost 6, with 7 bases in between. The DNA for the CDR3 is TGTGCCAGCAGCGGTAGTCCTGAAGCTTTCTTT. This gives the protein CASSGSPEAFF.

CDR3 nucleotide sequence: TGTGCCAGCAGTGAATTCGACAGGAACACTGAAGCTTTCTTT. This codes for CASSEFDRNTEAFF. The chain links TRBV6-1 to TRBJ1-1; D is perhaps TRBD1 (5 bases). The CDR3 is 14 amino acids. CDR1 MNHNS and CDR2 SASEGT come from the germline V gene. V dropped 2 bases and J dropped 1 base, with 8 bases sitting between them.

The rearrangement joins TRBV5-1 to TRBJ2-7, with D perhaps TRBD1 (6 bases). The V end was cut by 1 base, the J end by 6 bases, with 11 bases between. The CDR3 length is 13 residues. Germline loops: CDR1 SGHRS, CDR2 YFSETQ. The CDR3 nucleotides are TGCGCCAGCAGCTTGTTGGGGGCGCGCGAGCAGTACTTC. The encoded protein is CASSLLGAREQYF.

The chain employs TRBV4-1 and TRBJ2-3; no clear D gene. Trimming removed 4 bases from V and 3 bases from J, with 11 bases in between. The CDR3 totals 14 residues. Germline V CDR1 and CDR2: MGHRA, YSYEKL. CDR3 bases: TGCGCCAGCAGCCCAACGACTGGAACAGATACGCAGTATTTT. Its protein is CASSPTTGTDTQYF.

The V and J genes are TRBV7-3 and TRBJ2-5, with 7 bases fitting TRBD2. The CDR3 sequence is 16 residues long. CDR1 and CDR2 (germline): SGHTA, FQGTGA. V lost 0 bases to trimming and J lost 1 base; unmatched junction nucleotides: 5. The CDR3: CASSLTGGESQETQYF. The CDR3 nucleotides read TGTGCCAGCAGCTTAACGGGGGGGGAAAGCCAAGAGACCCAGTACTTC.

The count of this clone is one. The V call is TRBV10-1, the J call TRBJ2-5, with D possibly TRBD2 on 6 matching bases. From germline, CDR1 is WNHNN and CDR2 SYGVQD (reference sequence). CDR3 size: 16 residues. Trimming stripped 7 bases from V and 0 bases from J, with 18 bases between. The CDR3 DNA reads TGCGCCAGCAACAGAGCTAGCGTATCGTACCAAGAGACCCAGTACTTC. Translating it yields CASNRASVSYQETQYF.

V usage is TRBV2 and J usage is TRBJ1-2, with 7 bases aligning to TRBD1. Germline V lookup: CDR1 SNHLY, CDR2 FYNNEI. This CDR3 is built from 19 residues. V gave up 0 bases and J gave up 3 bases; unmatched junction bases: 16. In DNA form, the CDR3 reads TGTGCCAGCAGTGAAGCGCTTGGGAGACAGGGATCAGGGGACTATGGCTACACCTTC. Translated, it gives CASSEALGRQGSGDYGYTF.